Below are 10 T cell receptor beta chains sequenced from a single sample in a study of cytomegalovirus exposure and HLA in healthy donors. Assay used: immunoSEQ multiplex PCR; TCRdb lists only in-frame clones, some missing. The sample has about 280,000 clones, approximately 86% seen once; the top ten hold around 1%. Sample: PBMCs. These receptors all come from a woman aged 18-29 years in good health and CMV-seronegative.

The chain links TRBV19 to TRBJ2-7; possibly TRBD2 for D (5 bases). The CDR3 extends over 15 amino acids. V dropped 3 bases and J dropped 4 bases, with 16 bases sitting between them. Looked up from germline, CDR1 is LNHDA and CDR2 is SQIVND (reference sequence). CDR3 protein: CASSIKKALAYEQYF. CDR3 DNA: TGTGCCAGTAGTATTAAGAAGGCTCTAGCTTACGAGCAGTACTTC.

The CDR3 spells CASSLQGIGTDTQYF. The CDR3 bases are TGCGCCAGCAGCTTACAGGGTATAGGCACAGATACGCAGTATTTT. J is TRBJ2-3 and V is TRBV5-1; D might be TRBD1 (6 bases). The CDR3 sequence is 15 residues long. CDR1 and CDR2 (germline): SGHRS, YFSETQ. The ends were cut back, 2 bases at V and 1 base at J, with 11 bases in the middle.

V is TRBV6-5 and J is TRBJ1-2; tentative D call: TRBD1 (5 bases). Germline assignment: CDR1 MNHEY and CDR2 SVGAGI. The length of the CDR3 is 16 residues. The germline V and J ends were trimmed by 5 bases and 2 bases, with 18 bases remaining between them. The CDR3 loop reads CASSHYPGSFNYGYTF. The CDR3 coding sequence is TGTGCCAGCAGTCACTATCCAGGGTCTTTCAACTATGGCTACACCTTC.

The V call is TRBV6-6, the J call TRBJ2-1; 9 bases are a match to TRBD1. Germline values: CDR1 MNHNY, CDR2 SVGAGI (reference sequence). The V segment lost 8 bases and the J segment 6 bases; nucleotides outside the gene matches: 8. The CDR3 spans 14 residues. The CDR3 DNA follows: TGTGCCAGCGGGGACAGGGAGGGAAGCAATGAGCAGTTCTTC. This encodes CASGDREGSNEQFF.

The chain is built from TRBV11-2 and TRBJ2-3; D is ambiguous. Trimming removed 5 bases from V and 0 bases from J, with 12 bases in between. The CDR3 covers 15 residues. The germline V gene encodes CDR1 SGHAT and CDR2 FQNNGV. This chain's CDR3 is CASSPDIPSTDTQYF. The CDR3 nucleotides read TGTGCCAGCAGCCCCGACATCCCTAGCACAGATACGCAGTATTTT. Full variable domain (outside the CDR3, taken from reference TRBV11-2 and TRBJ2-3): EAGVAQSPRYKIIEKRQSVAFWCNPISGHATLYWYQQILGQGPKLLIQFQNNGVVDDSQLPKDRFSAERLKGVDSTLKIQPAKLEDSAVYLCASSPDIPSTDTQYFGPGTRLTVL.

Here the CDR3 DNA reads TGTGCCAGCAGGAGCGGGACAAGGAATGAGCAGTTCTTC. Protein product: CASRSGTRNEQFF. The chain recombines TRBV27 with TRBJ2-1, with a possible D match to TRBD2 (7 bases). From germline, CDR1 is MNHEY and CDR2 SMNVEV (reference sequence). This CDR3 spans 13 amino acids. The ends were cut back, 6 bases at V and 7 bases at J, with 13 bases in the middle.

The V and J genes are TRBV11-2 and TRBJ2-5; D perhaps matches TRBD2 (6 bases). There are 14 residues in the CDR3. Germline loops: CDR1 SGHAT, CDR2 FQNNGV. V lost 4 bases and J 2 bases, leaving 11 bases between the germline ends. CDR3 in amino acids: CASSSPGVQETQYF. In nucleotides, the CDR3 is TGTGCCAGCAGCTCCCCGGGGGTTCAAGAGACCCAGTACTTC.

The chain links TRBV30 to TRBJ1-2; TRBD1 matches at 7 bases. V lost 1 base to trimming and J lost 2 bases; unmatched junction nucleotides: 1. The CDR3 is made up of 13 amino acids. From germline, CDR1 is GTSNPN and CDR2 SVGIG (reference sequence). CDR3 DNA: TGTGCCTGGAGTGCGACAGGGAACTATGGCTACACCTTC. The encoded protein is CAWSATGNYGYTF.

The chain recombines TRBV11-2 with TRBJ2-5; 9 bases map to TRBD1. The length of the CDR3 is 14 residues. V lost 5 bases and J lost 3; bases outside the gene matches: 4. CDR1 and CDR2 (germline): SGHAT, FQNNGV. The CDR3 DNA sequence: TGTGCCAGCAGCCTCTGGACAGGGGAAGAGACCCAGTACTTC. The encoded protein is CASSLWTGEETQYF. The full variable domain, in which reference TRBV11-2 and TRBJ2-5 provide the parts outside the CDR3, is EAGVAQSPRYKIIEKRQSVAFWCNPISGHATLYWYQQILGQGPKLLIQFQNNGVVDDSQLPKDRFSAERLKGVDSTLKIQPAKLEDSAVYLCASSLWTGEETQYFGPGTRLLVL.

This chain uses TRBV5-1 with TRBJ1-1; D gene uncertain. Trimming removed 5 bases at V and 1 base at J, with 15 bases between. CDR1 and CDR2 from the germline V gene are SGHRS and YFSETQ. This CDR3 contains 15 residues. In nucleotides, the CDR3 is TGCGCCAGCAGTCGATCACCTGACAAGAACACTGAAGCTTTCTTT. As protein: CASSRSPDKNTEAFF.